This TCR beta chain was sequenced for a study of T cell responses to AZD1222 COVID-19 vaccine. The study's findings and limits: In all cases, repertoires were sampled only after the peak T cell response. There were vaccine-associated CD4 TCRs across spike, dominant at 160-218 and 743-854. Donors, mostly white British, included more females; clonal diversity was possibly underestimated.

TCRdb's copy holds only in-frame clones and misses some; the assay was immunoSEQ multiplex PCR. Of 150,000 to 200,000 clones detected, roughly 92% appear once; the ten largest clones hold 1%. Pooled samples include second doses given at about 4 or 12 weeks. Notes on this clone: The antigen remains unidentified.

The CDR3 is 15 amino acids. The junction had 5 bases not matched to a gene; V was cut back by 0 bases and J by 4 bases. The germline V gene has CDR1 KGHSH and CDR2 LQKENI. The sequence derives from an adult who received the AZD1222 COVID-19 vaccine. The specimen comprised peripheral blood, sampled 28 days after the second AZD1222 dose. This chain uses TRBV18 with TRBJ1-2; 7 bases are shared with TRBD1. CDR3 coding DNA: TGTGCCAGCTCACCACCGCCGGGACAGATCTATGGCTACACCTTC. The encoded protein is CASSPPPGQIYGYTF.